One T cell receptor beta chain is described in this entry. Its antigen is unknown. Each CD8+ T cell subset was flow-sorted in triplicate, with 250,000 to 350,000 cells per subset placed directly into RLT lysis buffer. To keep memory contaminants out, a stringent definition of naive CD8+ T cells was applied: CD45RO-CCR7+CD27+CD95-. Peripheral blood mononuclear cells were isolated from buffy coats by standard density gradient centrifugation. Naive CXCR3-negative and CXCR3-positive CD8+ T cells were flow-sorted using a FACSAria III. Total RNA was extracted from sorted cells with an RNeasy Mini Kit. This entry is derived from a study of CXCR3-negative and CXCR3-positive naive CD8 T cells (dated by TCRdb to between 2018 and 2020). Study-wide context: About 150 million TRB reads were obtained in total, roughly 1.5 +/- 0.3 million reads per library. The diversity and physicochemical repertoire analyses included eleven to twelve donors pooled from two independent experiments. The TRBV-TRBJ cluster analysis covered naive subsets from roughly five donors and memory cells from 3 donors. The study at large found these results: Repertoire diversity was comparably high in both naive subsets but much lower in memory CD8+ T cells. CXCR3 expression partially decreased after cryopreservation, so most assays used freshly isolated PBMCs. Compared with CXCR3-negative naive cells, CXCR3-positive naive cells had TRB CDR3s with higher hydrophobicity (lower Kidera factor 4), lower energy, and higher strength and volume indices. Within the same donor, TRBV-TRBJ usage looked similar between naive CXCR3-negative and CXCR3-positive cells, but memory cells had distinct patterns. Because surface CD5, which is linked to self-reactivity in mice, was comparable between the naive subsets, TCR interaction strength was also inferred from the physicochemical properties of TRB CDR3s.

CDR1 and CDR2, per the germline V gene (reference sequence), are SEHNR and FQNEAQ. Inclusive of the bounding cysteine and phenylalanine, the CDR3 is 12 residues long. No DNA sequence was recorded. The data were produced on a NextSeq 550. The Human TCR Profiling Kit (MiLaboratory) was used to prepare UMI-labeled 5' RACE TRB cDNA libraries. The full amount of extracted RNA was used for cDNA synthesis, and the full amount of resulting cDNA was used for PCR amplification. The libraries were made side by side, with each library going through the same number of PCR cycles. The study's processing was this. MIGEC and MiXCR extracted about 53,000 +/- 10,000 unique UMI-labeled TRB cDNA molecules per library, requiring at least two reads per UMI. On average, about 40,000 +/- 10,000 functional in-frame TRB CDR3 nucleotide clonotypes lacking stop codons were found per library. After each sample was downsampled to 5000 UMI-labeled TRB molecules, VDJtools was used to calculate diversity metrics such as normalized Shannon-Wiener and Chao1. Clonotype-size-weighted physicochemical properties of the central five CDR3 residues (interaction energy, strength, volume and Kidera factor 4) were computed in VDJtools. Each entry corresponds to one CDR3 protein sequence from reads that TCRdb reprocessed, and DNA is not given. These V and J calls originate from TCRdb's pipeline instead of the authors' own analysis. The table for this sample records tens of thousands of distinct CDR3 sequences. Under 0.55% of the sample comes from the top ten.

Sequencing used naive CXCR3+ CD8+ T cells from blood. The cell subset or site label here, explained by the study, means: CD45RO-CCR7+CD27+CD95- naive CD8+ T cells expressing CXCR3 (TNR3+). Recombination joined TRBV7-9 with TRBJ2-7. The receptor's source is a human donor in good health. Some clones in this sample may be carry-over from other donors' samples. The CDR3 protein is CASSFYTYEQYF.